These T cell receptor beta chains were read from a single sample in a study of early T cells in non-severe SARS-CoV-2 infection. TCRdb itself ran the 5' RACE reads through MiXCR, one entry per CDR3 protein. The sample lists roughly 93,000 distinct CDR3 sequences; roughly 14% were seen once. Source material: whole blood. The receptors come from an adult who was a healthcare worker with PCR-confirmed SARS-CoV-2 infection or an uninfected control (not recorded which). The conserved cysteine and the conserved F or W are not part of the CDR3 here. The order of the fields is J gene, V gene, CDR3 protein.

>TRBJ2-3|TRBV20-1
SARDLRPTSTDTQY
>TRBJ1-5|TRBV12-3/TRBV12-4
ASSLDRGQPQH
>TRBJ1-4|TRBV2
ASSEVRPGEKLF
>TRBJ1-2|TRBV5-1
ASSLRTGCFYGYT
>TRBJ2-3|TRBV20-1
SASRGDTQY
>TRBJ1-1|TRBV7-2
ASRLTGAASHSEAF
>TRBJ1-2|TRBV5-6
ANRRTGVSPNYGYT
>TRBJ1-5|TRBV20-1
SASLGQAMQPQH
>TRBJ2-1|TRBV29-1
SVELGRFGEQF
>TRBJ2-5|TRBV6-1
ASSLSGGGETQY
>TRBJ1-5|TRBV7-9
ASSPGTGGWQPQH
>TRBJ1-2|TRBV6-6
ASSLKDYGYT
>TRBJ2-3|TRBV6-1
AIQTSGGPIDTQY
>TRBJ1-5|TRBV6-5
ASSYSYSGQGNQPQH
>TRBJ2-1|TRBV2
ASSFRDRVSDEQF
>TRBJ2-4|TRBV4-1
ASSQGDTLAKNIQY
>TRBJ2-2|TRBV7-9
ASSFLSTSGGNTGELF
>TRBJ1-4|TRBV12-3/TRBV12-4
ASRGTGDEKLF
>TRBJ1-1|TRBV12-3/TRBV12-4
ASSFGQGNMNTEAF
>TRBJ2-5|TRBV6-5
ASSPPRGRQETQY
>TRBJ1-6|TRBV9
ASSAQQGLRSPLH
>TRBJ1-1|TRBV7-6
ASSLATGEAEAF
>TRBJ2-6|TRBV30
AWSPTGGPPPGANVLT
>TRBJ1-1|TRBV10-3
AISLSGMNTEAF
>TRBJ2-3|TRBV18
ASSPPRGGGADTQY
>TRBJ2-6|TRBV5-1
ASSFEGTGANVLT
>TRBJ1-1|TRBV7-2
ASSLMAQPMNTEAF
>TRBJ1-5|TRBV5-6
ASSFRGQQPQH
>TRBJ2-3|TRBV11-3
ASSSGTETDTQY
>TRBJ2-5|TRBV11-3
ASSLMGIGETQY
>TRBJ1-3|TRBV7-9
ASTRVPPGNTIY
>TRBJ1-1|TRBV21-1
ATSRMRAEAF
>TRBJ2-1|TRBV11-1
ASSWSGGEYNEQF
>TRBJ2-1|TRBV7-9
ASSLGAGNEQF
>TRBJ2-5|TRBV6-2/TRBV6-3
ASSYSIVGPRETQY
>TRBJ2-1|TRBV6-2/TRBV6-3
ASSYRFLAGGSYNEQF
>TRBJ2-3|TRBV30
AWGAGTDTQY
>TRBJ1-2|TRBV13
ASSLDGNYGYT
>TRBJ1-2|TRBV12-3/TRBV12-4
ASSDRDRGSGYT
>TRBJ1-1|TRBV30
AWSKQGIEAF
>TRBJ2-5|TRBV19
ASSIRLAGGQGETQY
>TRBJ2-4|TRBV5-5
ASPLGEVLAKNIQY
>TRBJ1-2|TRBV28
ASSLSGRGRAGYT
>TRBJ1-1|TRBV7-2
ASSLGVGDLEAF
>TRBJ1-2|TRBV6-5
ASSYSGRTLYGYT
>TRBJ1-2|TRBV2
ANKGVGEENGYT
>TRBJ2-3|TRBV19
ASSDDSTDTQY
>TRBJ2-1|TRBV20-1
SASGSEQF
>TRBJ1-1|TRBV29-1
SVLVSRVSEAF
>TRBJ1-1|TRBV4-1
ASSQSSGGRRNTEAF
>TRBJ2-3|TRBV6-2/TRBV6-3
ASSQPGLAERDTQY
>TRBJ2-1|TRBV19
ASSISGKDEQF
>TRBJ2-5|TRBV6-1
ASISVQETQY
>TRBJ1-2|TRBV5-1
ASSLDLLGGANYGYT
>TRBJ1-1|TRBV29-1
SVVGQGGTEAF
>TRBJ1-1|TRBV20-1
TTSGTEVRAF
>TRBJ1-5|TRBV21-1
ASSKGRDRQGNQPQH
>TRBJ1-2|TRBV20-1
SARARGRYGYT
>TRBJ1-1|TRBV28
ASSFRQNTEAF
>TRBJ1-1|TRBV3-1
ASSQEAGRTEAF